This entry lists 27 T cell receptor beta chains sequenced from one sample in a study of T cells expressing NK-cell markers. TCRdb re-called the 5' RACE reads and catalogs CDR3 proteins one per entry, DNA excluded. This sample's clone table lists 550,000 to 600,000 distinct CDR3 sequences. The sequencing input was blood T cells: a sorted CD56 or NKG2C T cell subset, CD4+ or CD8+ T cells, or bulk PBMC T cells (not recorded which). The receptors shown here come from a man between 18 and 35 years old in good health.

This chain connects TRBV15 to TRBJ2-2; absent DNA, TCRdb's TRBD2 call cannot be checked. The CDR3 is made up of 17 amino acids. Per the germline V gene, CDR1 is LNHNV and CDR2 is YYDKDF (reference sequence). The CDR3 region is CATYSREGGPQDGELFF.

J is TRBJ2-1 and V is TRBV24-1; TCRdb outputs TRBD1, but without DNA this stays unchecked. CDR3 length equals 16 residues. The germline V gene has CDR1 KGHDR and CDR2 SFDVKD. The CDR3 sequence: CATSDRTGSIGNEQFF.

The chain uses TRBV5-1 and TRBJ2-2. Germline CDR1 is SGHRS and CDR2 is YFSETQ. The CDR3 covers 12 residues. CDR3 sequence reads: CASSIRAGELFF. The full variable domain, with the rest looked up from reference TRBV5-1 and TRBJ2-2, is KAGVTQTPRYLIKTRGQQVTLSCSPISGHRSVSWYQQTPGQGLQFLFEYFSETQRNKGNFPGRFSGRQFSNSRSEMNVSTLELGDSALYLCASSIRAGELFFGEGSRLTVL.

The V and J genes are TRBV11-2 and TRBJ2-2; TCRdb outputs TRBD2, but without DNA this stays unchecked. CDR3 length equals 18 residues. From germline, CDR1 is SGHAT and CDR2 FQNNGV. CDR3 protein: CASSIISVGGVNTGELFF.

The chain carries TRBV2 and TRBJ2-1; TCRdb's D call, TRBD2, is unchecked because there is no DNA. Per the germline V gene, CDR1 is SNHLY and CDR2 is FYNNEI. The CDR3 loop spans 15 amino acids. The CDR3 protein is CASNGAAGGQGEQFF. Full variable domain (outside the CDR3, taken from reference TRBV2 and TRBJ2-1): EPEVTQTPSHQVTQMGQEVILRCVPISNHLYFYWYRQILGQKVEFLVSFYNNEISEKSEIFDDQFSVERPDGSNFTLKIRSTKLEDSAMYFCASNGAAGGQGEQFFGPGTRLTVL.

The V gene is TRBV9, the J gene TRBJ1-1. Per the germline V gene, CDR1 is SGDLS and CDR2 is YYNGEE. This CDR3 is 15 amino acids long. This CDR3 reads CASSDGGSTNTEAFF. The variable domain in full, with the rest retrieved from reference TRBV9 and TRBJ1-1, is DSGVTQTPKHLITATGQRVTLRCSPRSGDLSVYWYQQSLDQGLQFLIQYYNGEERAKGNILERFSAQQFPDLHSELNLSSLELGDSALYFCASSDGGSTNTEAFFGQGTRLTVV.

This chain joins TRBV6-1 and TRBJ1-5. Germline-derived CDR1 and CDR2 are MNHNS and SASEGT. The CDR3 length is 15 residues. CDR3 residues: CASSQLGRLHQPQHF.

The CDR3 region is CASSFVDPRINSGANVLTF. The chain links TRBV5-6 to TRBJ2-6. The CDR3 runs to 19 residues. Germline V CDR1 and CDR2: SGHDT, YYEEEE.

The rearrangement links TRBV28 to TRBJ2-1; no DNA is available, so the TRBD2 call from TCRdb remains unchecked. The CDR3 extends over 13 amino acids. Germline V gene sequence: CDR1 MDHEN, CDR2 SYDVKM. The CDR3 loop reads CASTKRALDEQFF.

V usage is TRBV12-3 or TRBV12-4 and J usage is TRBJ2-5. CDR3 length equals 14 residues. The CDR3 is CASSSRTSVETQYF.

The CDR3 is CASRPRQGAQPQHF. This rearrangement joins TRBV6-1 to TRBJ1-5. Per germline, CDR1 MNHNS and CDR2 SASEGT. The CDR3 length is 14 residues.

The V and J genes are TRBV6-2 or TRBV6-3 and TRBJ2-4; TCRdb selects TRBD1, and the lack of DNA leaves this call unchecked. The CDR3 loop spans 12 amino acids. Germline CDR1 and CDR2: MNHEY and SVGEGT. The CDR3: CARTGIENIQYF.

This sequence joins TRBV10-3 and TRBJ2-2; as DNA is missing, the TRBD1 call by TCRdb cannot be tested. The CDR3 consists of 17 residues. Germline lookup yields CDR1 ENHRY and CDR2 SYGVKD. The CDR3 spells CAIRSRDSRTLTGELFF.

This chain links TRBV7-9 with TRBJ2-7; the TRBD2 assignment by TCRdb is unverifiable without DNA. There are 14 residues in the CDR3. CDR1 and CDR2 from the germline V gene are SEHNR and FQNEAQ (reference sequence). The CDR3 protein is CASSHIAGPYEQYF. The variable domain in full, with the rest retrieved from reference TRBV7-9 and TRBJ2-7, is DTGVSQNPRHKITKRGQNVTFRCDPISEHNRLYWYRQTLGQGPEFLTYFQNEAQLEKSRLLSDRFSAERPKGSFSTLEIQRTEQGDSAMYLCASSHIAGPYEQYFGPGTRLTVT.

The chain couples TRBV9 to TRBJ2-3; the D call of TRBD1 rests on TCRdb alone, since no DNA is present to check it. From germline, CDR1 is SGDLS and CDR2 YYNGEE. This CDR3 is 18 amino acids long. CDR3 residues: CASSVGGFGGGDTDTQYF.

The genes are TRBV7-2 and TRBJ2-7; TCRdb's D gene call, TRBD1, goes unchecked for lack of DNA. CDR1 and CDR2 (germline): SGHTA, FQGNSA. The CDR3 runs 14 residues. The CDR3 reads CASTTGGAYHEQYF.

The CDR3 protein is CASSQDGTGGYQPQHF. The rearrangement links TRBV14 to TRBJ1-5; the D call from TCRdb, TRBD1, cannot be confirmed without DNA. CDR3 length equals 16 residues. The germline V gene encodes CDR1 SGHDN and CDR2 FVKESK.

The chain links TRBV9 to TRBJ1-1. The CDR3 spans 15 residues. Germline CDR1 SGDLS, CDR2 YYNGEE. CDR3 residues: CASSVGMAVNTEAFF.

CDR3 residues: CASSYLAGGLNEQFF. This sequence joins TRBV12-3 or TRBV12-4 and TRBJ2-1; TCRdb's D call of TRBD2 is untestable without DNA. CDR3 length: 15 amino acids.

The V gene is TRBV18, the J gene TRBJ1-5; the D call from TCRdb, TRBD1, cannot be confirmed without DNA. CDR1 and CDR2 from the germline V gene are KGHSH and LQKENI. CDR3 size: 17 residues. The CDR3 spells CASSLIMDRGSNQPQHF. The full variable domain, rest sourced from reference TRBV18 and TRBJ1-5, is NAGVMQNPRHLVRRRGQEARLRCSPMKGHSHVYWYRQLPEEGLKFMVYLQKENIIDESGMPKERFSAEFPKEGPSILRIQQVVRGDSAAYFCASSLIMDRGSNQPQHFGDGTRLSIL.

This rearrangement joins TRBV5-6 to TRBJ2-3; TCRdb selects TRBD2, and the lack of DNA leaves this call unchecked. CDR1 is SGHDT, CDR2 YYEEEE, per germline. The CDR3 is 20 amino acids. The CDR3 loop is CASSFLGGTSGSTRADTQYF. Full variable domain (outside the CDR3, taken from reference TRBV5-6 and TRBJ2-3): DAGVTQSPTHLIKTRGQQVTLRCSPKSGHDTVSWYQQALGQGPQFIFQYYEEEERQRGNFPDRFSGHQFPNYSSELNVNALLLGDSALYLCASSFLGGTSGSTRADTQYFGPGTRLTVL.

The chain recombines TRBV3-1 with TRBJ1-2; lacking DNA, the TRBD1 call made by TCRdb goes unchecked. From germline, CDR1 is LGHDT and CDR2 YNNKEL (reference sequence). CDR3 length: 15 residues. CDR3 in amino acids: CASSQDAGRPYGYTF.

This chain links TRBV7-9 with TRBJ2-5. Germline V lookup: CDR1 SEHNR, CDR2 FQNEAQ (reference sequence). This CDR3 is built from 14 residues. The CDR3 protein is CASSPLGTVGTQYF.

The CDR3 sequence is CASSQSVGTAYNEQFF. The rearrangement uses TRBV4-1 and TRBJ2-1. Looked up from germline, CDR1 is MGHRA and CDR2 is YSYEKL. The CDR3 spans 16 residues.

The chain employs TRBV29-1 and TRBJ2-5; TCRdb calls TRBD1, which cannot be checked without DNA. CDR1 is SQVTM and CDR2 is ANQGSEA in the germline V gene. This CDR3 is built from 13 residues. The CDR3 loop is CSVGGEGQETQYF.

The gene calls are TRBV12-3 or TRBV12-4 and TRBJ2-1; TCRdb picks TRBD2, but there is no DNA to check that call. There are 14 residues in the CDR3. The CDR3: CASRTKGLDNEQFF.

The chain is built from TRBV28 and TRBJ2-6; TCRdb's D gene call, TRBD1, goes unchecked for lack of DNA. The CDR3 has 18 amino acids. Germline V lookup: CDR1 MDHEN, CDR2 SYDVKM. CDR3 region: CASSFGGDPISGANVLTF.